This T cell receptor (beta chain) was obtained from a study of shared clonotypes between healthy human individuals (TCRdb year 2020). Background on the whole study: A few men and two women, aged 18 to 49 years, made up the cohort. Per donor, three plates each were used for CD4 naive and CD4 memory, two for CD8 naive, and one for CD8 memory. To estimate repertoire size and how much clonotype sharing occurs between individuals, the study deeply sequenced the blood TCR repertoires of about five healthy adults. To increase sequencing depth and limit assay-specific biases, different laboratories used diverse techniques to prepare libraries and sequence TCR repertoires. Between about 0.8 and 8.9 billion PBMCs per donor were obtained by leukapheresis. What the study reported, not specific to this receptor: Naive subsets generally had larger estimated clonotype richness than memory subsets. Higher generation probabilities were observed for clonotypes shared by all four sorted-subset donors than for non-shared clonotypes. Only blood was sampled, and tissue TCR repertoires likely differ from those in blood. Pairwise subsampling led to the expectation that sequencing depth would affect the degree of clonotype sharing among donors. Because the study included only a small number of donors, the genetic and exposure-history diversity represented was limited. About 5% of naive CD4, around 3.6% of naive CD8, approximately 2.2% of memory CD4, and 0.4% of memory CD8 clonotypes were shared across a few donors. Even with the large sequencing depth, rarefaction of the sorted-subset datasets indicated that sequencing was incomplete.

CD8 naive samples were CD45RO-negative cells positively selected for CCR7, giving a CD45RA+CCR7+ population that excluded TemRA cells. Donors were healthy HIV-negative adults with no recently reported acute infections or vaccinations. Every donor was a Caucasian adult living in Nashville, Tennessee, USA. Blood was collected by leukapheresis, and PBMCs were isolated by Ficoll-Histopaque density gradient centrifugation and then cryopreserved in liquid nitrogen vapor phase. Analytical flow cytometry was used to check the purity and quantity of every magnetically sorted T cell population. From each sorted fraction, genomic DNA was isolated and quantified by UV absorbance on a Nanodrop 2000c. Including cysteine and phenylalanine, the CDR3 has 15 amino acids. Of the read, only the CDR3 DNA is kept; its 45 bases are in frame from base 1. Trimming takes 0 bases from V and 6 bases from J, and the germline ends sit 15 bases apart. CDR1 and CDR2 were assigned from the germline V gene (reference sequence) as LNHDA and SQIVND.

In regard to this clone: Its antigen has not been determined. It has no much larger one-base neighbor in the sample; base qualities were not kept.

Using the deep immunoSEQ assay, multiplex PCR amplified TCR CDR3 regions from genomic DNA. For each cell subset, the extracted genomic DNA was distributed evenly across all wells of several immunoSEQ 96-well plates, and each plate served as one replicate. For sorted subsets, 200 ng of genomic DNA, equivalent to 25,000 to 35,000 T cell genomes, went into each replicate PCR. Purified libraries were measured with a Qubit 3.0 fluorometer, size-checked on a Bioanalyzer 2100, and measured again with the KAPA Library Quantification kit. Every immunoSEQ 96-well plate was sequenced on a dedicated single-read 150-cycle Illumina NextSeq 550 flow cell. As for the authors' bioinformatics: The immunoSEQ output contained only junctional sequences without quality scores, so filtering could not match that applied to full-length reads. Sequences were annotated with PyIR, a Python wrapper for IgBLAST v1.9, and V/J genes and CDR3 were assigned using IMGT germline references. Reads were removed for weak V/J assignments (E-value above 1e-6), missing CDR3, stop codons, out-of-frame junctions, or ambiguous translated residues. V3J clonotypes were defined as sequences sharing the same inferred V gene, J gene, and CDR3 amino acid sequence. To compute the percentage overlap between repertoires, the number of shared unique clonotypes was divided by the size of the smaller repertoire. RTK rarefaction, the Chao1 estimator, and Recon v2.1 estimates of unobserved clonotypes were used to assess repertoire richness. OLGA was used to compute generation probabilities for all TCRbeta clonotypes that the gDNA method yielded from four donors. Not all clones reach the TCRdb copy of this immuneACCESS table, which keeps in-frame sequences only. Checked studies attribute under half of the gap to unresolved V genes and leave the rest unexplained. V and J calls and clone size are those listed in that table; D and trimming were worked out from the DNA. Within this sample are under 1 million clones, with around 92% of them counted one time only. The ten largest clonotypes hold around 24% of the sample.

Recombination linked TRBV19 to TRBJ2-7; a weak D assignment points to TRBD1 (5 bases agree). This clonotype originated in a man aged 30-40 years in good health. The sequencing sample was made of naive CD8+ T cells sorted from blood. Taken with the paper, the label for cell subset or site translates to: CD45RA+CCR7+. DNA sequence: TGTGCCAGTAGTATAGAAAGGGTTGGGGCTTCCGAGCAGTACTTC. Its protein product is CASSIERVGASEQYF.